A selection of T cell receptor beta chains follows, all from one sample in a study of blood T cells in healthy people across ages. In TCRdb, the 5' RACE reads were re-called with MiXCR into one record per CDR3 protein. Among about 800,000 distinct CDR3 sequences, approximately 25% were seen once, and the ten largest hold more than 3%. These data are also associated with another study on T cells of mothers and their children.

Input material: blood. The receptors were gathered from a boy aged 10-17 years in good health. Both conserved end residues are part of each CDR3. Each record gives: clone size, J gene, V gene, D gene, CDR3 DNA, CDR3 protein. A D gene is named only where the DNA matches it firmly. The size field is filled for only some rows; it gives once, few, many or a size class.

clone size: -; J gene: TRBJ1-1; V gene: TRBV10-3; D gene: -; CDR3 DNA: TGTGCCATCAGTGAGTCGGGGGAGGACACTGAAGCTTTCTTT; CDR3 protein: CAISESGEDTEAFF
clone size: few; J gene: TRBJ2-1; V gene: TRBV5-6; D gene: TRBD2; CDR3 DNA: TGTGCCAGCAGCCAGAGCGGGGCTAGCTACAATGAGCAGTTCTTC; CDR3 protein: CASSQSGASYNEQFF
clone size: few; J gene: TRBJ2-5; V gene: TRBV28; D gene: TRBD2; CDR3 DNA: TGTGCCAGCAGTGGGATACGCGGGAGTTTTATCGAGACCCAGTACTTC; CDR3 protein: CASSGIRGSFIETQYF
clone size: few; J gene: TRBJ2-5; V gene: TRBV7-9; D gene: -; CDR3 DNA: TGTGCCAGCAGAAACATAAAGCGGGAAGAGACCCAGTACTTC; CDR3 protein: CASRNIKREETQYF
clone size: few; J gene: TRBJ2-5; V gene: TRBV4-3; D gene: -; CDR3 DNA: TGCGCCAGCAGCACCGGGTTTAGGGCTGAGACCCAGTACTTC; CDR3 protein: CASSTGFRAETQYF
clone size: few; J gene: TRBJ1-5; V gene: TRBV9; D gene: TRBD1; CDR3 DNA: TGTGCCAGCAGCGAGGGACAGTCCAATCAGCCCCAGCATTTT; CDR3 protein: CASSEGQSNQPQHF
clone size: -; J gene: TRBJ2-3; V gene: TRBV7-8; D gene: -; CDR3 DNA: TGTGCCAGCAGCTTCTCTGACAGACCCACAGATACGCAGTATTTT; CDR3 protein: CASSFSDRPTDTQYF
clone size: -; J gene: TRBJ2-7; V gene: TRBV7-6; D gene: -; CDR3 DNA: TGTGCCAGCAGCTCAAAGACCGAGCCCTACGAGCAGTACTTC; CDR3 protein: CASSSKTEPYEQYF
clone size: few; J gene: TRBJ2-7; V gene: TRBV5-1; D gene: TRBD2; CDR3 DNA: TGCGCCAGCAGCTTGACTAGCGGGAGGGATTGCGAGCAGTACTTC; CDR3 protein: CASSLTSGRDCEQYF
clone size: -; J gene: TRBJ1-1; V gene: TRBV2; D gene: -; CDR3 DNA: TGTGCCAGCAGAACAAAAGCTGAAGCTTTCTTT; CDR3 protein: CASRTKAEAFF
clone size: -; J gene: TRBJ2-3; V gene: TRBV25-1; D gene: -; CDR3 DNA: TGTGCCAGCAGTGAATCGCGCGGGACCACAGATACGCAGTATTTT; CDR3 protein: CASSESRGTTDTQYF